These 16 T cell receptor beta chains were sequenced from one sample in a study of human T cells and chemical hapten exposure. Described time point: patch test 1, 2 weeks after DPC sensitization. The treatment was: therapeutic diphenylcyclopropenone sensitization with weekly scalp DPC. One entry per CDR3 protein results from TCRdb running MiXCR on the RACE reads. The sample has some 350,000 distinct CDR3 sequences, roughly 6.9% seen once. This specimen consisted of whole blood, obtained in connection with sensitization to the hapten diphenylcyclopropenone (DPC). These receptors all stem from a young woman with alopecia areata. Some clones in this sample may be carry-over from other donors' samples.

This clonotype was detected ten times or more. This chain links TRBV4-3 with TRBJ2-5, with 9 bases lining up with TRBD1. The CDR3 covers 15 residues. Germline CDR1 reads LGHNA; CDR2 reads YSLEER. Losses at the gene ends were 1 base for V and 1 base for J; bases not matched to a gene: 1. The CDR3, as DNA: TGCGCCAGCAGCCAAGGACAGGGGGTCCAAGAGACCCAGTACTTC. Translation: CASSQGQGVQETQYF.

There are many counts of this clonotype. This CDR3 reads CSVQNTDTQYF. The DNA of the CDR3 is TGCAGCGTGCAAAACACAGATACGCAGTATTTT. The chain joins TRBV29-1 to TRBJ2-3; D remains unclear. In germline, CDR1 is SQVTM, CDR2 ANQGSEA. CDR3 length equals 11 residues. Trimming removed 6 bases from V and 2 bases from J, with 6 bases in between.

At least ten counts were recorded for this clonotype. The chain recombines TRBV12-3 or TRBV12-4 with TRBJ2-3, with unresolved D. V lost 2 bases and J lost 0, with 6 bases in between. The CDR3 has 14 residues. Here the CDR3 DNA reads TGTGCCAGCAGTTTAATGGGAAGCACAGATACGCAGTATTTT. Protein product: CASSLMGSTDTQYF.

Comment on this clonotype: This clone may be a read error of a much larger clone one base away. Because it lacks the conserved phenylalanine or tryptophan at the end, this CDR3 is likely a read error. The V call is TRBV28, the J call TRBJ2-3; unclear D gene. Deletions cut 8 bases from V and 1 base from J, with 10 bases between. Germline CDR1 MDHEN, CDR2 SYDVKM. This CDR3 is 13 amino acids long. The CDR3 region has the DNA TGTGCCAGCTGCTTACCCGGCACAGATACGCAGTATTCT. Translating gives CASCLPGTDTQYS.

V usage is TRBV2 and J usage is TRBJ1-2, with 9 nucleotides matching TRBD1. Germline-derived CDR1 and CDR2 are SNHLY and FYNNEI. The CDR3 has 16 amino acids. V gave up 6 bases and J gave up 6 bases; unmatched junction bases: 14. The DNA of the CDR3 is TGTGCCAGCAGAGCTGATTGGGGACAGGGAAAGGATGGCTACACCTTC. It is translated as CASRADWGQGKDGYTF.

V and J are TRBV4-3 and TRBJ2-7; 9 bases fit TRBD1. The CDR3 covers 16 residues. Germline loops: CDR1 LGHNA, CDR2 YSLEER. Trimming cost V 0 bases and J 2 bases; bases outside gene matches: 5. For the CDR3, the DNA is TGCGCCAGCAGCCAAGACCTACGGACAGGGGCCTACGAGCAGTACTTC. It is translated as CASSQDLRTGAYEQYF.

This chain uses TRBV6-1 with TRBJ1-5, with 8 nucleotides matching TRBD1. Germline-derived CDR1 and CDR2 are MNHNS and SASEGT. There are 13 residues in the CDR3. V lost 7 bases and J lost 5; bases outside the gene matches: 4. CDR3 amino acids: CASKLTGDQPQHF. The CDR3 bases are TGTGCCAGCAAATTGACAGGGGATCAGCCCCAGCATTTT.

This clonotype was detected a few times. The rearrangement links TRBV11-2 to TRBJ1-6; D not resolved. This CDR3 has 16 residues. Germline CDR1 and CDR2: SGHAT and FQNNGV. Between the trimmed V and J ends, which lost 5 bases and 1 base, there was a span of 12 bases. The CDR3 sequence: CASSPSGESYNSPLHF. The CDR3 DNA reads as TGTGCCAGCAGCCCCAGTGGGGAGTCCTATAATTCACCCCTCCACTTT.

This clonotype was seen ten or more times. This sequence joins TRBV3-1 and TRBJ2-6; no clear D. Trimming stripped 10 bases from V and 7 bases from J, with 8 bases between. The CDR3 has 11 amino acids. The germline CDR1 and CDR2 sequences are LGHDT and YNNKEL (reference sequence). The CDR3 DNA follows: TGTGCCACCTCCCTCGCCAACGTCCTGACTTTC. Translating it yields CATSLANVLTF.

This chain links TRBV7-9 with TRBJ2-5, with a tentative D call TRBD1 (5 bases). The CDR3 extends over 14 amino acids. CDR1 is SEHNR, CDR2 FQNEAQ, per germline (reference sequence). Trimming stripped 5 bases from V and 7 bases from J, with 17 bases between. CDR3 coding DNA: TGTGCCAGCAGCCCCCAGGGCCCCAAGACGACCCAGTACTTC. Its translation is CASSPQGPKTTQYF.

This clonotype was detected ten times or more. V is TRBV27 and J is TRBJ2-3; no definite D call. Trimming shortened V by 6 bases and J by 0 bases, and 7 bases separated the two germline ends. Germline V lookup: CDR1 MNHEY, CDR2 SMNVEV (reference sequence). The CDR3 sequence is 13 residues long. CDR3 residues: CASSTPSTDTQYF. CDR3 in DNA: TGTGCCAGCAGCACCCCTAGCACAGATACGCAGTATTTT.

This clonotype was seen only a few times. The V call is TRBV2, the J call TRBJ1-2, with D unresolved. The CDR3 is 11 residues long. From germline, CDR1 is SNHLY and CDR2 FYNNEI. Trimming took 7 bases from V and 3 from J, leaving 6 bases between them. In DNA form, the CDR3 reads TGTGCCAGCAACACCGACTATGGCTACACCTTC. This codes for CASNTDYGYTF.

The gene calls are TRBV12-3 or TRBV12-4 and TRBJ1-1, with 8 bases lining up with TRBD1. The CDR3 sequence is 15 residues long. The ends lost 0 bases at V and 4 bases at J; junction bases unmatched: 4. The CDR3 sequence: CASSLADRDGTEAFF. The CDR3 bases are TGTGCCAGCAGTTTAGCGGACAGGGACGGCACTGAAGCTTTCTTT.

In its sample, this clonotype was seen a few times. V and J are TRBV20-1 and TRBJ1-1; D gene uncertain. Germline V gives CDR1 DFQATT, CDR2 SNEGSKA (reference sequence). The CDR3 runs 13 residues. Trimming took 0 bases from V and 3 from J, leaving 8 bases between them. The CDR3 DNA is TGCAGTGCTAGAGATCCCGCGTACACTGAAGCTTTCTTT. As protein: CSARDPAYTEAFF.

This clonotype was counted only a few times. This chain links TRBV6-5 with TRBJ1-2, with 7 bases matching TRBD1. Germline V gene lookup returns CDR1 MNHEY and CDR2 SVGAGI. Losses at the gene ends were 2 bases for V and 4 bases for J; bases not matched to a gene: 13. The CDR3 consists of 17 residues. CDR3 loop: CASSYGVGQESLYGYTF. CDR3 nucleotides: TGTGCCAGCAGTTACGGGGTAGGACAGGAAAGTCTCTATGGCTACACCTTC.

This chain uses TRBV3-1 with TRBJ2-1, with TRBD2 identical over 11 bases. The CDR3 consists of 18 residues. CDR1 and CDR2 from the germline V gene are LGHDT and YNNKEL (reference sequence). Trimming took 2 bases from V and 0 from J; bases not matched to a gene: 6. In nucleotides, the CDR3 is TGTGCCAGCAGCCAAAAACTAGCGGGGGTCTCCTCCTACAATGAGCAGTTCTTC. Encoded protein: CASSQKLAGVSSYNEQFF.